This TCR beta chain is from a study of beta chain features in type 1 diabetes. Per the germline V gene, CDR1 is SEHNR and CDR2 is FQNEAQ (reference sequence). The CDR3 totals 13 residues. Trimming took off 5 bases at V and 6 bases at J, with 13 bases between the two ends. The investigators reverse transcribed all of the isolated RNA, so they sequenced expressed TCRB transcripts. Measured with immunoSEQ multiplex PCR; TCRdb has only the in-frame clones, and not every one. The sample lists roughly 400,000 clones, more than 11% occurring once. This sequence joins TRBV7-9 and TRBJ1-2, with D perhaps matching TRBD1 (5 bases). This receptor was obtained from a man aged 25-40 years in good health. The material sequenced was naive CD4+ T cells from blood. As DNA, the CDR3 is TGTGCCAGCAGCCTTACGACAGAGGATGGCTACACCTTC. As protein: CASSLTTEDGYTF.